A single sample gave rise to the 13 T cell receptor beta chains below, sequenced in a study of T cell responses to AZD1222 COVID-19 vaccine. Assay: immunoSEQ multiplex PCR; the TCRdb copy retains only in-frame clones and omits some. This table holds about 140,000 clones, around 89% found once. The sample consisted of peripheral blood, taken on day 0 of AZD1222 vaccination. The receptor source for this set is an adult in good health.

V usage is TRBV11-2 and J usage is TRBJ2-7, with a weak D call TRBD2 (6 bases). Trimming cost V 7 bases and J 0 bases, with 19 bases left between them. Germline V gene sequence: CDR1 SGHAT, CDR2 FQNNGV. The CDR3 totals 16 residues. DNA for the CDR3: TGTGCCAGCACCTCTTACCCGGGGGTTTCCTCCTACGAGCAGTACTTC. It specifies CASTSYPGVSSYEQYF.

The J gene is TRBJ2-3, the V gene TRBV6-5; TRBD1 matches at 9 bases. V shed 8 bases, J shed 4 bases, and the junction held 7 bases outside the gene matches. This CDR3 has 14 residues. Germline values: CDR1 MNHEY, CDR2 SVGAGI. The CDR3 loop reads CASGEGQGSDTQYF. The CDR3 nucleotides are TGTGCCAGCGGGGAGGGACAGGGTTCAGATACGCAGTATTTT.

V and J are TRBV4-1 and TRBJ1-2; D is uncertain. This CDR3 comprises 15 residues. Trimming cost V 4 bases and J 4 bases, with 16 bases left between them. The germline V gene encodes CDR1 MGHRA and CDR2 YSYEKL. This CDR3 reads CASSPQLGGSYGYTF. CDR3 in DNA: TGCGCCAGCAGCCCCCAATTGGGAGGGAGCTATGGCTACACCTTC.

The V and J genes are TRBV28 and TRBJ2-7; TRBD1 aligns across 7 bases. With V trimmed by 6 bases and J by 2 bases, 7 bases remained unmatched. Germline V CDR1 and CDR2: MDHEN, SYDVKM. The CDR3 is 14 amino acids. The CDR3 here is CASSLPGTAYEQYF. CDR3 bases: TGTGCCAGCAGCCTGCCCGGGACAGCCTACGAGCAGTACTTC.

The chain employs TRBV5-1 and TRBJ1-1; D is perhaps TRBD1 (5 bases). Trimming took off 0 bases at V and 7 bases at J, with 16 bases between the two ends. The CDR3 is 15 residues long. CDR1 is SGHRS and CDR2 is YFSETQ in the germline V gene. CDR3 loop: CASSLVGRRQNEAFF. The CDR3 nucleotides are TGCGCCAGCAGCTTGGTAGGGAGGAGACAGAATGAAGCTTTCTTT.

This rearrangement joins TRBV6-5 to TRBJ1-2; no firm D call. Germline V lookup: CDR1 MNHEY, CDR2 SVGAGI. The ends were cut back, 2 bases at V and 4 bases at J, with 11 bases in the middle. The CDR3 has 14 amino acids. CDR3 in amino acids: CASSYVGGSYGYTF. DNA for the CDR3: TGTGCCAGCAGTTACGTCGGAGGAAGCTATGGCTACACCTTC.

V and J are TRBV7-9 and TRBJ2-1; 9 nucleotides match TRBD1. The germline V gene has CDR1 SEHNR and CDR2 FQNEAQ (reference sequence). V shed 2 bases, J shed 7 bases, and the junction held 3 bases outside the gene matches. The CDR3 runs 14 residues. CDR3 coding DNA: TGTGCCAGCAGCTTACCCGGGACAGGGAATGAGCAGTTCTTC. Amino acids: CASSLPGTGNEQFF.

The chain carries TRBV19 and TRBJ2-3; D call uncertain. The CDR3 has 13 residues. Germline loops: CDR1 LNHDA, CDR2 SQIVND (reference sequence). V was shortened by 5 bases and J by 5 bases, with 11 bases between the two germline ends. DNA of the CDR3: TGTGCCAGTAGTTCCCTTAAATTAGATACGCAGTATTTT. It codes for CASSSLKLDTQYF. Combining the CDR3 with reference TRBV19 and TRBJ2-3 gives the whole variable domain DGGITQSPKYLFRKEGQNVTLSCEQNLNHDAMYWYRQDPGQGLRLIYYSQIVNDFQKGDIAEGYSVSREKKESFPLTVTSAQKNPTAFYLCASSSLKLDTQYFGPGTRLTVL.

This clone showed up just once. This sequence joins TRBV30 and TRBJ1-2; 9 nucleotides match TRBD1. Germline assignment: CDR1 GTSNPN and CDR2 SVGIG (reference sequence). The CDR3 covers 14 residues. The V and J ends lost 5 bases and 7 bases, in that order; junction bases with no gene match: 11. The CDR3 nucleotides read TGTGCCTGGGCTGTCGGGACAGGGCTGGGTGGCTACACCTTC. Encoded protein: CAWAVGTGLGGYTF. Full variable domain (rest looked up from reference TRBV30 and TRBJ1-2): SQTIHQWPATLVQPVGSPLSLECTVEGTSNPNLYWYRQAAGRGLQLLFYSVGIGQISSEVPQNLSASRPQDRQFILSSKKLLLSDSGFYLCAWAVGTGLGGYTFGSGTRLTVV.

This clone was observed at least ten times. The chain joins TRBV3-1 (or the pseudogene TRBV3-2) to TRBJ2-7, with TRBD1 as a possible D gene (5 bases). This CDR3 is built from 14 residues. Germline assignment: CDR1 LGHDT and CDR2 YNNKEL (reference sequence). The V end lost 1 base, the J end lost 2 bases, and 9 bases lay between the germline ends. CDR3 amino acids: CASSQGQLTYEQYF. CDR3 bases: TGTGCCAGCAGCCAAGGACAGTTAACCTACGAGCAGTACTTC.

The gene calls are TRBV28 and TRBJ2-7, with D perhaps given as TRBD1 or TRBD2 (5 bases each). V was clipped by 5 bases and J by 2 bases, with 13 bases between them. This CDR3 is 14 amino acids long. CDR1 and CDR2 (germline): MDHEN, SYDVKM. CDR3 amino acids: CASSPPGPPYEQYF. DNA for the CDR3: TGTGCCAGCAGTCCACCGGGACCACCCTACGAGCAGTACTTC.

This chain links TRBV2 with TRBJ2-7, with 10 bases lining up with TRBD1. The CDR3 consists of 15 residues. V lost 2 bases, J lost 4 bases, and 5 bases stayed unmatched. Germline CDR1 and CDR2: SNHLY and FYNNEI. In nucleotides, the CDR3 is TGTGCCAGCAGTGAAAACGACAGGGGGCGTTACGAGCAGTACTTC. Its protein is CASSENDRGRYEQYF.

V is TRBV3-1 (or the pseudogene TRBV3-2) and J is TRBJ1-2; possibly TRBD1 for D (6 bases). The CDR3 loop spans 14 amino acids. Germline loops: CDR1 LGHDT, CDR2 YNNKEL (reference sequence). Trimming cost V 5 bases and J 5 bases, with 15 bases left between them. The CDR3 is CASSNTGSGYGYTF. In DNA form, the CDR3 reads TGTGCCAGCAGCAACACAGGGAGCGGGTATGGCTACACCTTC.